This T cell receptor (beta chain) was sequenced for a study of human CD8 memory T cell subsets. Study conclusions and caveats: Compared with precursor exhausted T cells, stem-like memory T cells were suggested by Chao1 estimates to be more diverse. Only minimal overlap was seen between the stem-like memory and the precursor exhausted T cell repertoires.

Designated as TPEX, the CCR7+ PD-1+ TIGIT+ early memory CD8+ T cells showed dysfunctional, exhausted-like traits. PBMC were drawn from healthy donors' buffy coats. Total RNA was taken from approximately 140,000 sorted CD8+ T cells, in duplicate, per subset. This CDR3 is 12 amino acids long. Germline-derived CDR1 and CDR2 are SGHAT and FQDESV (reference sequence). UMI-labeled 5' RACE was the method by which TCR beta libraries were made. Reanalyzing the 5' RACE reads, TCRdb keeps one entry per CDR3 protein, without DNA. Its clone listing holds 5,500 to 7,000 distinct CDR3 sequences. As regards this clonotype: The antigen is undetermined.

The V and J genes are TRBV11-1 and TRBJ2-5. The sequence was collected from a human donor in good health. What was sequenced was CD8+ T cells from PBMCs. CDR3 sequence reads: CASSLAAGTQYF.